These 7 T cell receptor beta chains came from one sample sequenced in a study of blood T cells in healthy people across ages. Primers used in a second PCR of roughly 6 to 12 cycles were a sample-barcoded 5' primer and a J-beta primer mix. A single record per CDR3 protein comes from TCRdb applying MiXCR to the 5' RACE reads. Seen here are about 1.6 million distinct CDR3 sequences, about 35% observed once, and the top ten hold around 11%. Specimen: blood. Receptors originate from a woman aged 25 to 39 in good health.

The chain links TRBV2 to TRBJ2-3; TRBD2 might be the D (6 bases). The CDR3 runs 13 residues. Germline loops: CDR1 SNHLY, CDR2 FYNNEI. V shed 0 bases and J shed 10 bases, with 11 bases lying between them. DNA of the CDR3: TGTGCCAGCAGTGAAGCCGAACTAGCACCGCAGTATTTT. It yields the protein CASSEAELAPQYF.

The rearrangement joins TRBV7-9 to TRBJ1-1; weak D call: TRBD1 (5 bases). Germline V lookup: CDR1 SEHNR, CDR2 FQNEAQ (reference sequence). This CDR3 comprises 14 residues. Trimming removed 5 bases from V and 8 bases from J, with 18 bases in between. The CDR3 loop is CASSQIRAYEEAFF. As DNA, the CDR3 is TGTGCCAGCAGCCAAATCAGGGCTTACGAGGAAGCTTTCTTT. Combining the CDR3 with reference TRBV7-9 and TRBJ1-1 gives the whole variable domain DTGVSQNPRHKITKRGQNVTFRCDPISEHNRLYWYRQTLGQGPEFLTYFQNEAQLEKSRLLSDRFSAERPKGSFSTLEIQRTEQGDSAMYLCASSQIRAYEEAFFGQGTRLTVV.

As to this clonotype: The CDR3 end shows no conserved phenylalanine or tryptophan, and so a read error is likely. The chain has TRBV4-1 and TRBJ2-5, with 8 bases aligning to TRBD1. Germline assignment: CDR1 MGHRA and CDR2 YSYEKL. The CDR3 spans 15 residues. The DNA of the CDR3 is TGCACCAGCAGCCACGCCGGGACAGGCCAAGAGACCCAGTACTTG. It yields the protein CTSSHAGTGQETQYL.

This clonotype turned up a few times. J is TRBJ2-3 and V is TRBV7-9; the D gene is possibly TRBD1 (6 bases). V was shortened by 7 bases and J by 1 base, with 15 bases between the two germline ends. The germline V gene encodes CDR1 SEHNR and CDR2 FQNEAQ (reference sequence). The CDR3 has 15 residues. CDR3 region: CASNPTGIGTDTQYF. The DNA for the CDR3 is TGTGCCAGCAACCCGACAGGAATTGGCACAGATACGCAGTATTTT.

This clonotype has more than one count but fewer than ten. The chain employs TRBV27 and TRBJ1-2; 8 nucleotides line up with TRBD1. With V trimmed by 3 bases and J by 8 bases, 5 bases remained unmatched. The CDR3 spans 13 residues. Per the germline V gene, CDR1 is MNHEY and CDR2 is SMNVEV (reference sequence). The CDR3, as DNA: TGTGCCAGCAGTTTCCCGACAGGGGAAGGCTACACCTTC. Its protein is CASSFPTGEGYTF.

This clonotype occurred many times. The V and J genes are TRBV29-1 and TRBJ2-1; D is perhaps TRBD1 (5 bases). The CDR3 is 15 residues long. Germline CDR1 and CDR2: SQVTM and ANQGSEA. Trimming shortened V by 4 bases and J by 4 bases, and 17 bases separated the two germline ends. CDR3 nucleotide sequence: TGCAGCGTTGGGTTCTCGGCAGGGCCTTACAATGAGCAGTTCTTC. It yields the protein CSVGFSAGPYNEQFF.

Only a few counts were recorded for this clonotype. The chain couples TRBV5-4 to TRBJ2-7, with D tentatively TRBD1 (6 bases). Looked up from germline, CDR1 is SGHNT and CDR2 is YYREEE (reference sequence). The CDR3 totals 16 residues. V lost 2 bases, J lost 2 bases, and 17 bases lay in between. The CDR3 bases are TGTGCCAGCAGCTTAGGAAGAGCCACAGGGACCTACGAGCAGTACTTC. It codes for CASSLGRATGTYEQYF. The full variable domain, rest sourced from reference TRBV5-4 and TRBJ2-7, is ETGVTQSPTHLIKTRGQQVTLRCSSQSGHNTVSWYQQALGQGPQFIFQYYREEENGRGNFPPRFSGLQFPNYSSELNVNALELDDSALYLCASSLGRATGTYEQYFGPGTRLTVT.